Here is one T cell receptor (beta chain) with its context. Its matching antigen is unknown. TCRdb's copy holds only in-frame clones and misses some; the assay was immunoSEQ multiplex PCR. This table has 9,500 to 11,000 clones, 88% appearing once. This sample stems from a study of a mutant IDH1 vaccine in newly diagnosed glioma. Study background: In weeks 1, 3, 5, 7, 11, 15, 19 and 23, patients were immunized, eight times in all. Every participant had undergone radiotherapy, temozolomide, or both before, and most underwent both.

Time point given: week 23, last vaccination. Every vaccination contained 300 ug of the mutant IDH1 20-mer peptide and was paired with topical imiquimod. Donors had new WHO grade 3 or 4 IDH1-mutant, ATRX-lost astrocytomas. This CDR3 region has 15 residues. V shed 7 bases and J shed 0 bases, with 13 bases lying between them. Germline CDR1 reads LNHDA; CDR2 reads SQIVND (reference sequence). V usage is TRBV19 and J usage is TRBJ1-5, with D unclear. The source of this sequence is a woman between 35 and 50 years old with glioma. Some clones in this sample may be carry-over from other donors' samples. Sequencing was performed on PBMCs, taken from a glioma patient whose treatment included an IDH1 peptide vaccine. CDR3 residues: CASKDGWGSNQPQHF. The CDR3 DNA reads TGTGCCAGTAAGGATGGTTGGGGTAGCAATCAGCCCCAGCATTTT.